Listed below are T cell receptor beta chains from one sample, sequenced in a study of T cell repertoires in cytomegalovirus infection. TCRdb re-called the reads with MiXCR, one entry per CDR3 protein. The sample consists of 630,000 or so distinct CDR3 sequences, 24% of them appearing once. Sequenced sample: CD8+ T cells from PBMCs. These receptors were obtained from a human donor in good health (CMV status not recorded). Some clones in this sample may be carry-over from other donors' samples. Both conserved end residues are part of each CDR3. D genes are given only for firm matches. Only part of the rows carry a size: once, few, many, or a class if the clone is expanded.

TRBJ2-3 TRBD2 TRBV7-8 many CASFGLAGGPSTDTQYF TGTGCCAGCTTCGGACTAGCGGGGGGGCCTAGCACAGATACGCAGTATTTT
TRBJ2-1 TRBD2 TRBV7-3 few CASSLFSGGSYNEQFF TGTGCCAGCAGCTTATTCAGCGGGGGATCCTACAATGAGCAGTTCTTC
TRBJ2-5 TRBD2 TRBV20-1 few CSARAQGGGPQYF TGCAGTGCTAGAGCTCAAGGCGGGGGGCCCCAGTACTTC
TRBJ2-7 TRBD2 TRBV14 few CASSPSPLAGGPYYEQYF TGTGCCAGCAGCCCCTCGCCACTAGCGGGGGGGCCTTACTACGAGCAGTACTTC
TRBJ2-2 . TRBV6-5 . CASSYFPTGELFF TGTGCCAGCAGTTACTTTCCAACCGGGGAGCTGTTTTTT
TRBJ1-2 TRBD1 TRBV28 few CASSLMPNLDRGGYTF TGTGCCAGCAGTTTAATGCCGAATCTGGACAGGGGCGGCTACACCTTC
TRBJ2-1 . TRBV29-1 . CSVEEGGNTYNEQFF TGCAGCGTTGAAGAAGGGGGAAACACCTACAATGAGCAGTTCTTC
TRBJ1-4 TRBD1 TRBV5-6 . CASSLGTGSKELFF TGTGCCAGCAGCTTAGGGACAGGTAGCAAGGAACTGTTTTTT
TRBJ2-3 . TRBV7-7 many CASSLGASRTDTQYF TGTGCTAGCAGCTTAGGGGCTAGCCGCACAGATACGCAGTATTTT
TRBJ1-3 TRBD1 TRBV25-1 . CASSAQGRVGNTIYF TGTGCCAGCAGTGCACAGGGGAGGGTTGGAAACACCATATATTTT
TRBJ1-1 TRBD1 TRBV18 . CASSPGQGQSTEAFF TGTGCCAGCTCACCGGGACAGGGGCAATCCACTGAAGCTTTCTTT
TRBJ1-2 . TRBV7-9 many CASSLGWSGPDGYTF TGTGCCAGCAGCTTAGGTTGGTCAGGACCAGATGGCTACACCTTC
TRBJ1-3 TRBD1 TRBV6-5 many CASSYHHTGVSGNTIYF TGTGCCAGCAGTTACCACCATACAGGGGTCTCTGGAAACACCATATATTTT
TRBJ1-1 TRBD1 TRBV6-1 few CASSPGQGALGNTEAFF TGTGCCAGCAGTCCCGGACAGGGGGCATTGGGGAACACTGAAGCTTTCTTT
TRBJ2-7 TRBD1 TRBV7-9 many CASSSIQGAPHEQYF TGTGCCAGCAGCTCGATTCAGGGGGCGCCTCACGAGCAGTACTTC
TRBJ1-1 . TRBV12-3/TRBV12-4 . CASSFYVGGMGSLGDTEAFF TGTGCCAGCAGTTTCTATGTGGGCGGAATGGGTTCACTTGGCGACACTGAAGCTTTCTTT
TRBJ2-5 . TRBV18 . CASSHRRYQETQYF TGTGCCAGCTCCCACCGCAGGTACCAAGAGACCCAGTACTTC
TRBJ1-1 . TRBV20-1 . CSAEQGRNTEAFF TGCAGTGCTGAACAGGGACGGAACACTGAAGCTTTCTTT
TRBJ2-2 TRBD1 TRBV29-1 few CSATQGAVSGELFF TGCAGCGCAACACAGGGGGCGGTGTCCGGGGAGCTGTTTTTT
TRBJ1-1 . TRBV7-8 . CASSLYRVNTEAFF TGTGCCAGCAGCTTATACAGGGTGAACACTGAAGCTTTCTTT
TRBJ2-1 TRBD1 TRBV7-9 many CASSLGQGRSNEQFF TGTGCCAGCAGCTTGGGACAGGGGAGATCCAATGAGCAGTTCTTC
TRBJ2-5 . TRBV25-1 . CASTSTGDEAQYF TGTGCCAGCACCAGTACAGGCGACGAGGCCCAGTACTTC
TRBJ1-4 . TRBV12-3/TRBV12-4 few CATRKFNEKLFF TGTGCCACGAGGAAGTTTAATGAAAAACTGTTTTTT
TRBJ1-4 TRBD1 TRBV7-2 many CASSLNRGANEKLFF TGTGCCAGCAGCTTAAACAGGGGCGCTAATGAAAAACTGTTTTTT
TRBJ2-1 . TRBV2 few CASREDSGVKNEQFF TGTGCCAGCAGGGAAGACTCCGGGGTGAAAAATGAGCAGTTCTTC
TRBJ2-3 TRBD2 TRBV7-2 few CASSPRGGGDTQYF TGTGCCAGCAGCCCGCGGGGGGGGGGGGATACGCAGTATTTT
TRBJ1-2 . TRBV2 . CASSETGRYGYTF TGTGCCAGCAGTGAAACAGGGAGGTATGGCTACACCTTC
TRBJ2-1 TRBD1 TRBV7-6 many CASSLEDRVYDEQFF TGTGCCAGCAGCTTAGAGGACAGGGTTTACGATGAGCAGTTCTTC
TRBJ2-7 TRBD1 TRBV6-6 many CASSSRDRGTGEQYF TGTGCCAGCAGTTCTCGGGACAGGGGAACGGGGGAGCAGTACTTC
TRBJ2-1 TRBD1 TRBV27 . CASSYPGTGAGNEQFF TGTGCCAGCAGTTACCCCGGGACAGGGGCTGGTAATGAGCAGTTCTTC
TRBJ2-2 . TRBV12-5 . CASGLVLGQRDQNTGELFF TGTGCTAGTGGTTTGGTACTTGGACAGAGAGACCAAAACACCGGGGAGCTGTTTTTT
TRBJ1-1 . TRBV7-9 many CASSLDEAFF TGTGCCAGCAGCTTGGACGAAGCTTTCTTT
TRBJ2-5 . TRBV29-1 . CSVWDLGETQYF TGCAGCGTTTGGGACCTCGGAGAGACCCAGTACTTC
TRBJ2-1 TRBD2 TRBV7-2 many CASSLLAGIYNEQFF TGTGCCAGCAGCCTACTAGCGGGAATATACAATGAGCAGTTCTTC
TRBJ1-1 . TRBV6-6 few CASSYSVGPPLAEAFF TGTGCCAGCAGTTACTCGGTGGGCCCTCCCTTGGCTGAAGCTTTCTTT
TRBJ1-1 . TRBV5-1 . CASSFETGGTEAFF TGCGCCAGCAGCTTCGAGACGGGCGGTACTGAAGCTTTCTTT
TRBJ2-1 TRBD2 TRBV9 many CASSVEGSGGPDEQFF TGTGCCAGCAGCGTAGAAGGTAGCGGGGGCCCGGATGAGCAGTTCTTC
TRBJ2-1 TRBD1 TRBV27 . CASSFGTGGLAEQFF TGTGCCAGCAGTTTTGGGACAGGGGGTCTAGCTGAGCAGTTCTTC
TRBJ1-2 . TRBV7-9 . CASSPKRTMAWSGGYTF TGTGCCAGCAGCCCCAAGAGGACAATGGCTTGGTCGGGTGGCTACACCTTC
TRBJ1-1 TRBD1 TRBV20-1 . CSARDMMFWQGVNTEAFF TGCAGTGCTAGAGATATGATGTTTTGGCAGGGGGTGAACACTGAAGCTTTCTTT
TRBJ1-1 . TRBV6-2/TRBV6-3 many CASMWTLSTEAFF TGTGCCAGCATGTGGACCCTCTCCACTGAAGCTTTCTTT
TRBJ2-1 TRBD2 TRBV10-2 few CASSPGTSGGASDEQFF TGCGCCAGCAGCCCCGGGACTAGCGGGGGGGCCTCAGATGAGCAGTTCTTC